The rows below give T cell receptor beta chains drawn from one sample of a study of cytomegalovirus exposure and HLA in healthy donors. Assay used: immunoSEQ multiplex PCR; TCRdb lists only in-frame clones, some missing. The sample carries about 120,000 clones, 80% recorded once. Sequencing was performed on PBMCs. The receptors were sampled from a man aged 25 to 40 in good health and CMV-seronegative. Each CDR3 is given with its conserved first and last residue. D genes are given only for firm matches. Clone size, where shown, is once, few, many, or a class for clones that have expanded.

v_call: TRBV5-1
clone_size: -
cdr3_length: 15
j_call: TRBJ2-1
d_call: TRBD2
cdr3_aa: CASSFSTSGYNEQFF
cdr3_nt: TGCGCCAGCAGCTTCTCGACTAGCGGATACAATGAGCAGTTCTTC

v_call: TRBV5-1
clone_size: -
cdr3_length: 14
j_call: TRBJ2-2
d_call: TRBD1
cdr3_aa: CASSHGTGAGELFF
cdr3_nt: TGCGCCAGCAGCCACGGGACAGGGGCCGGGGAGCTGTTTTTT

v_call: TRBV5-1
clone_size: -
cdr3_length: 18
j_call: TRBJ1-3
d_call: -
cdr3_aa: CASSFSGGVTASGNTIYF
cdr3_nt: TGCGCCAGCAGCTTTTCTGGGGGCGTAACCGCCTCTGGAAACACCATATATTTT

v_call: TRBV5-4
clone_size: -
cdr3_length: 16
j_call: TRBJ2-3
d_call: TRBD2
cdr3_aa: CASSLPLAGDTDTQYF
cdr3_nt: TGTGCCAGCAGCTTGCCCCTCGCGGGAGACACAGATACGCAGTATTTT

v_call: TRBV14
clone_size: once
cdr3_length: 12
j_call: TRBJ1-1
d_call: -
cdr3_aa: CASSQQGFGAFF
cdr3_nt: TGTGCCAGCAGCCAACAGGGGTTTGGAGCTTTCTTT

v_call: TRBV7-2
clone_size: -
cdr3_length: 14
j_call: TRBJ2-5
d_call: -
cdr3_aa: CASQFTTGRETQYF
cdr3_nt: TGTGCCAGCCAATTCACAACGGGAAGGGAGACCCAGTACTTC

v_call: TRBV6-4
clone_size: once
cdr3_length: 15
j_call: TRBJ2-3
d_call: -
cdr3_aa: CASSDSGDPTDTQYF
cdr3_nt: TGTGCCAGCAGTGATTCAGGGGACCCCACAGATACGCAGTATTTT

v_call: TRBV5-1
clone_size: -
cdr3_length: 12
j_call: TRBJ1-2
d_call: TRBD1
cdr3_aa: CASSTDREAILF
cdr3_nt: TGCGCCAGCAGCACCGACAGGGAGGCGATCCTCTTC

v_call: TRBV4-3
clone_size: -
cdr3_length: 13
j_call: TRBJ2-7
d_call: -
cdr3_aa: CASSQSRVHEQYF
cdr3_nt: TGCGCCAGCAGCCAAAGTCGGGTTCACGAGCAGTACTTC

v_call: TRBV9
clone_size: -
cdr3_length: 16
j_call: TRBJ1-2
d_call: -
cdr3_aa: CASSVGSGIANYGYTF
cdr3_nt: TGTGCCAGCAGCGTAGGATCGGGGATAGCTAACTATGGCTACACCTTC

v_call: TRBV13
clone_size: few
cdr3_length: 14
j_call: TRBJ2-2
d_call: -
cdr3_aa: CASSLGRATGELFF
cdr3_nt: TGTGCCAGCAGCCTGGGGCGAGCCACCGGGGAGCTGTTTTTT

v_call: TRBV19
clone_size: once
cdr3_length: 13
j_call: TRBJ2-3
d_call: -
cdr3_aa: CASTPFPADTQYF
cdr3_nt: TGTGCCAGTACCCCCTTCCCGGCAGATACGCAGTATTTT

v_call: TRBV6-5
clone_size: -
cdr3_length: 13
j_call: TRBJ2-7
d_call: TRBD1
cdr3_aa: CASRDRGAYEQYF
cdr3_nt: TGTGCCAGCAGGGACAGGGGGGCCTACGAGCAGTACTTC

v_call: TRBV5-1
clone_size: -
cdr3_length: 16
j_call: TRBJ2-2
d_call: -
cdr3_aa: CASSPGVPGSYRELFF
cdr3_nt: TGCGCCAGCAGCCCGGGGGTTCCGGGTTCTTACCGGGAGCTGTTTTTT

v_call: TRBV4-3
clone_size: few
cdr3_length: 15
j_call: TRBJ2-2
d_call: -
cdr3_aa: CASSPAPGGTGELFF
cdr3_nt: TGCGCCAGCAGCCCCGCCCCCGGGGGCACCGGGGAGCTGTTTTTT

v_call: TRBV5-4
clone_size: -
cdr3_length: 16
j_call: TRBJ2-1
d_call: TRBD2
cdr3_aa: CASSLRTSGTYNEQFF
cdr3_nt: TGTGCCAGCAGCTTACGGACTAGCGGGACCTACAATGAGCAGTTCTTC

v_call: TRBV6-6
clone_size: -
cdr3_length: 13
j_call: TRBJ1-5
d_call: -
cdr3_aa: CATGGDAYQPQNF
cdr3_nt: TGTGCCACCGGGGGGGATGCGTATCAGCCCCAGAATTTT

v_call: TRBV29-1
clone_size: -
cdr3_length: 13
j_call: TRBJ2-3
d_call: -
cdr3_aa: CSVKGRAADTQYF
cdr3_nt: TGCAGCGTTAAGGGCAGGGCGGCAGATACGCAGTATTTT

v_call: TRBV15
clone_size: -
cdr3_length: 19
j_call: TRBJ2-7
d_call: TRBD2
cdr3_aa: CATSSTPGLAGFPTYEQYF
cdr3_nt: TGTGCCACCAGCTCGACCCCGGGACTAGCGGGTTTTCCCACCTACGAGCAGTACTTC

v_call: TRBV5-1
clone_size: few
cdr3_length: 15
j_call: TRBJ2-7
d_call: TRBD1
cdr3_aa: CASSLVTGAGYEQYF
cdr3_nt: TGCGCCAGCAGCTTGGTGACAGGGGCTGGCTACGAGCAGTACTTC

v_call: TRBV28
clone_size: -
cdr3_length: 14
j_call: TRBJ1-1
d_call: -
cdr3_aa: CASSLGISSTEAFF
cdr3_nt: TGTGCCAGCAGTTTAGGTATCAGTTCCACTGAAGCTTTCTTT

v_call: TRBV11-2
clone_size: few
cdr3_length: 15
j_call: TRBJ1-4
d_call: TRBD1
cdr3_aa: CASRRQGTTNEKLFF
cdr3_nt: TGTGCCAGCAGGCGACAGGGGACAACTAATGAAAAACTGTTTTTT

v_call: TRBV28
clone_size: -
cdr3_length: 12
j_call: TRBJ1-1
d_call: -
cdr3_aa: CASRHDRSEAFF
cdr3_nt: TGTGCCAGCAGACATGACAGATCTGAAGCTTTCTTT

v_call: TRBV6-1
clone_size: -
cdr3_length: 15
j_call: TRBJ2-6
d_call: -
cdr3_aa: CASSDRSSGANVLTF
cdr3_nt: TGTGCCAGCAGTGACAGATCCTCTGGGGCCAACGTCCTGACTTTC

v_call: TRBV10-3
clone_size: -
cdr3_length: 13
j_call: TRBJ1-5
d_call: -
cdr3_aa: CAIGRGNNQPQHF
cdr3_nt: TGTGCCATCGGCAGGGGAAACAATCAGCCCCAGCATTTT

v_call: TRBV9
clone_size: -
cdr3_length: 18
j_call: TRBJ2-7
d_call: TRBD1
cdr3_aa: CASSPQGTGAPLSYEQYF
cdr3_nt: TGTGCCAGCAGCCCACAAGGGACAGGGGCTCCCCTCTCCTACGAGCAGTACTTC

v_call: TRBV7-8
clone_size: -
cdr3_length: 13
j_call: TRBJ2-3
d_call: -
cdr3_aa: CASKTQGLDTQYF
cdr3_nt: TGTGCCAGCAAGACACAGGGTTTGGATACGCAGTATTTT

v_call: TRBV6-1
clone_size: -
cdr3_length: 13
j_call: TRBJ1-2
d_call: -
cdr3_aa: CASEQGIDYGYTF
cdr3_nt: TGTGCCAGCGAACAGGGAATTGACTATGGCTACACCTTC

v_call: TRBV4-3
clone_size: -
cdr3_length: 15
j_call: TRBJ1-6
d_call: -
cdr3_aa: CASSPTTGEASPLHF
cdr3_nt: TGCGCCAGCAGCCCAACGACAGGAGAGGCATCACCCCTCCACTTT

v_call: TRBV29-1
clone_size: -
cdr3_length: 12
j_call: TRBJ1-1
d_call: -
cdr3_aa: CSVARVNTEAFF
cdr3_nt: TGCAGCGTTGCCAGGGTAAACACTGAAGCTTTCTTT

v_call: TRBV29-1
clone_size: -
cdr3_length: 14
j_call: TRBJ2-7
d_call: TRBD1
cdr3_aa: CSVITGEEGYEQYF
cdr3_nt: TGCAGCGTTATAACAGGGGAAGAAGGCTACGAGCAGTACTTC

v_call: TRBV5-4
clone_size: -
cdr3_length: 13
j_call: TRBJ1-2
d_call: -
cdr3_aa: CASSLVQNYGYTF
cdr3_nt: TGTGCCAGCAGCTTGGTTCAGAACTATGGCTACACCTTC

v_call: TRBV27
clone_size: -
cdr3_length: 13
j_call: TRBJ2-2
d_call: TRBD2
cdr3_aa: CASTSGATGELFF
cdr3_nt: TGTGCCAGTACTAGCGGGGCCACCGGGGAGCTGTTTTTT

v_call: TRBV4-3
clone_size: -
cdr3_length: 16
j_call: TRBJ2-1
d_call: -
cdr3_aa: CASSHLIRGSNNEQFF
cdr3_nt: TGCGCCAGCAGCCACCTAATAAGGGGGTCGAACAATGAGCAGTTCTTC

v_call: TRBV29-1
clone_size: few
cdr3_length: 13
j_call: TRBJ1-2
d_call: -
cdr3_aa: CSVEDPVTYGYTF
cdr3_nt: TGCAGCGTTGAAGATCCGGTAACCTATGGCTACACCTTC

v_call: TRBV9
clone_size: once
cdr3_length: 16
j_call: TRBJ2-7
d_call: TRBD2
cdr3_aa: CASSVGGGRASYEQYF
cdr3_nt: TGTGCCAGCAGCGTAGGGGGCGGGAGGGCCTCCTACGAGCAGTACTTC

v_call: TRBV6-1
clone_size: few
cdr3_length: 15
j_call: TRBJ2-2
d_call: -
cdr3_aa: CASSPIGWGGGELFF
cdr3_nt: TGTGCCAGCAGCCCTATAGGGTGGGGAGGCGGGGAGCTGTTTTTT

v_call: TRBV28
clone_size: -
cdr3_length: 15
j_call: TRBJ2-7
d_call: TRBD1
cdr3_aa: CASSFLQTGEYEQYF
cdr3_nt: TGTGCCAGCAGTTTTCTACAGACAGGGGAGTACGAGCAGTACTTC

v_call: TRBV11-1
clone_size: -
cdr3_length: 15
j_call: TRBJ2-1
d_call: -
cdr3_aa: CASSDGSFSYNEQFF
cdr3_nt: TGTGCCAGCAGCGACGGTAGCTTCTCCTACAATGAGCAGTTCTTC

v_call: TRBV27
clone_size: -
cdr3_length: 13
j_call: TRBJ2-3
d_call: -
cdr3_aa: CASSFSPTDTQYF
cdr3_nt: TGTGCCAGCAGTTTCTCCCCCACAGATACGCAGTATTTT

v_call: TRBV18
clone_size: -
cdr3_length: 18
j_call: TRBJ1-5
d_call: -
cdr3_aa: CASSPRQMKTYSNQPQHF
cdr3_nt: TGTGCCAGCTCACCAAGACAGATGAAGACTTATAGCAATCAGCCCCAGCATTTT

v_call: TRBV20-1
clone_size: -
cdr3_length: 11
j_call: TRBJ1-2
d_call: -
cdr3_aa: CTGWAGPGYTF
cdr3_nt: TGCACCGGATGGGCGGGGCCTGGCTACACCTTC